The T cell receptor (beta chain) under discussion was sequenced for a study of post-analysis software for immune sequencing data. The wider study: Secondary progressive, relapsing-remitting and progressive-relapsing multiple sclerosis were among the included disease courses.

Presence of unique molecular identifiers characterized the TCR beta cDNA libraries. TCRdb re-called the PCR reads through MiXCR, storing one row per CDR3 protein. The sample includes more than 450,000 distinct CDR3 sequences, approximately 31% of them seen just once. This clonotype has just one count. Its antigen remains unknown. Findings and limits, study-wide: When patients were compared with controls, 4 or 5 TRBV segments were more frequent, TRBV5-6, TRBV5-1 and TRBV20-1 among them.

Trimming took off 6 bases at V and 11 bases at J, with 25 bases between the two ends. Germline CDR1 is LGHDT and CDR2 is YNNKEL (reference sequence). The CDR3 has 15 amino acids. The sample consisted of blood. This TCR came from a girl aged 2-17 years with multiple sclerosis. The rearrangement uses TRBV3-1 and TRBJ2-5, with D perhaps TRBD2 (6 bases). The CDR3 loop is CASRLALDTHNEQYF. In DNA form, the CDR3 reads TGTGCCAGCAGACTAGCCCTTGACACTCACAATGAGCAGTACTTC.